The sequence of this T cell receptor beta chain was determined in a study of T-cell memory formation after mild COVID-19 (TCRdb year 2021). For context, the study as a whole: TCR sequence clusters from the two donors were found to be largely donor specific. T-cell clones expanding and contracting after mild COVID-19 in a couple of donors were tracked by longitudinal TCRalpha and TCRbeta repertoire sequencing. The cohort was made up of two young adult volunteers, one female and one male, who were previously healthy. Study-wide findings and limitations: Balanced CD4/CD8 phenotypes were observed for clones contracting from day 15 to 85, whereas a bias towards CD4+ was observed for a second wave of clones expanding from day 15 to 37. Whether the second-wave clones peaking on day 37 were SARS-CoV-2 specific was not confirmed. Only two mild cases were covered in the study, and larger cohorts including severe cases with pre-infection samples were considered necessary. Some responding clones were found in pre-infection memory, which suggests that pre-existing cross-reactive memory T cells took part in the SARS-CoV-2 response. Contracting CD4+ clones were located mainly in the CM and EM memory subsets, whereas CD8+ clones were found to be enriched in EMRA.

CDR1 SGHKS and CDR2 YYEKEE were looked up in the germline V gene (reference sequence). Trimming at the junction amounts to 0 bases on V and 4 bases on J, and the germline ends lie 10 bases apart. The CDR3 numbers 14 residues from cysteine through phenylalanine. Solely the CDR3 DNA is kept, with 42 bases framed from the first base. Ficoll-Paque density gradient centrifugation was the method used to isolate PBMCs. The sequencer was an Illumina NovaSeq 6000. cDNA libraries for TCRalpha and TCRbeta were prepared by 5'RACE using constant-segment primers, with sample barcodes and unique molecular identifiers added. RNA was extracted from every sample with Trizol reagent. Library amplification was performed in two PCR steps, and a second sample barcode and Illumina TruSeq adapters were introduced in the second step. Sequencing of libraries was performed on an Illumina NovaSeq with 2 x 150 bp paired-end reads. Concerning the study's data processing: Reads were demultiplexed and collapsed into UMI-guided consensus sequences with migec v1.2.7. With mixcr v2.1.11, UMI consensuses were aligned to TRA and TRB V and J templates and assembled into clonotypes. A clonotype was counted as expanded or contracted only when both edgeR and NoisET called the clonotype significant, with the noise models trained on biological replicates. For edgeR calls, a false discovery rate-adjusted p below 0.01 and a log2 fold-change threshold of 1 were applied. As an exploratory analysis of dynamics, PCA with hierarchical clustering was applied to max-normalized trajectories of the 1000 most abundant clonotypes. The CD4 or CD8 phenotype of responding clones was assigned using the separately sequenced CD4+ and CD8+ repertoires. TCRdb took the public reads, trimmed them with fastp at Q25, ran MiXCR for clone calling and kept in-frame beta chains. Merged by CDR3 protein, the rows form single entries marked with the most common genes and DNA. These V and J calls derive from TCRdb rather than the authors' analysis. The sample table lists about 270,000 distinct CDR3 sequences, less than 20% of them with a count of one. The biggest ten clones account for around 2.2% of the sample.

This clonotype was found a few times. Its antigen is not yet known. No much larger clone exists at a distance of one base, and base qualities are not known. The V and J genes are TRBV5-5 and TRBJ2-5, with the identity of the D gene unclear. The clonotype was recovered from an adult woman who had mild COVID-19 (a few samples of this study predate the infection). The sample titles of this study are shuffled in the database, so cell type and time point are left out; the donor was told from shared clones. Sequenced sample: PBMCs or a T cell subset sorted from them (not recorded which). DNA sequence: TGTGCCAGCAGCTTGGCCACGCAAAGAGAGACCCAGTACTTC. This codes for CASSLATQRETQYF.